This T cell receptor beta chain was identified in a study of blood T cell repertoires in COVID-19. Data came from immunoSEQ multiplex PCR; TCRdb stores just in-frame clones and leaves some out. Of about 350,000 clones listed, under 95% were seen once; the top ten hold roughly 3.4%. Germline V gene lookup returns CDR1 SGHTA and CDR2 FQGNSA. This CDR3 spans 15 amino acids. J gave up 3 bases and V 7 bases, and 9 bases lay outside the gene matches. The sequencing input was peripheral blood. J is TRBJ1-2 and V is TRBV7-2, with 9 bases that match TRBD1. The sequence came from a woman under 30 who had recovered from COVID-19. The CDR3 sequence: CASTPGGQGDYGYTF. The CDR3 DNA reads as TGTGCCAGCACTCCCGGGGGACAGGGAGACTATGGCTACACCTTC.